This is a list of T cell receptor beta chains from one sample in a study of PD-L1 blockade in urothelial cancer. Clones were read by immunoSEQ multiplex PCR, and TCRdb kept only the in-frame ones, dropping some. The table lists tens of thousands of clones, around 83% of them singletons, with 2.5% to 3.5% in the top ten. The source material was PBMCs, sampled around atezolizumab (anti-PD-L1) treatment. The source of these receptors is a man aged 45-60 years with urothelial cancer. The CDR3 runs from the conserved cysteine through the conserved F or W. D genes are given only for firm matches. Clone size is shown for a subset of rows, as once, few, many or a class of expanded clone.

d_gene | j_gene | v_gene | abundance | CDR3nt | CDR3aa
TRBD1 | TRBJ2-6 | TRBV29-1 | once | TGCAGCGTTTTGGGACAGGGGAGTGGGGCCAACGTCCTGACTTTC | CSVLGQGSGANVLTF
. | TRBJ2-7 | TRBV7-9 | . | TGTGCCAGCAGCCCCCCCCGGTTGCGGCTTTTGTACGAGCAGTACTTC | CASSPPRLRLLYEQYF
. | TRBJ2-7 | TRBV29-1 | . | TGCAGCGGACAGACCTATACCTACGAGCAGTACTTC | CSGQTYTYEQYF
TRBD2 | TRBJ2-5 | TRBV28 | . | TGTGCCACCCAGGGGGTAGCGGGAGGGCAAGAGACCCAGTACTTC | CATQGVAGGQETQYF
TRBD2 | TRBJ2-2 | TRBV19 | . | TGTGCCAGTACCCTATTGGGGAGCGGGAGCGGAACCGGGGAGCTGTTTTTT | CASTLLGSGSGTGELFF
. | TRBJ1-5 | TRBV18 | . | TGTGCCAGCTCACAAGGGGGGGGCAATCAGCCCCAGCATTTT | CASSQGGGNQPQHF
TRBD1 | TRBJ1-2 | TRBV6-1 | few | TGTGCCAGCACCTCTCGAGAGGGGGCAAACGGCTACACCTTC | CASTSREGANGYTF
TRBD2 | TRBJ2-5 | TRBV6-1 | . | TGTGCCAGCACCCTAAAGCGGGAGGTCCAAGAGACCCAGTACTTC | CASTLKREVQETQYF
TRBD2 | TRBJ2-1 | TRBV27 | . | TGTGCCAGCAGTTTACCCACTAGCGGGAGGGGACGGGAGCAGTTCTTC | CASSLPTSGRGREQFF
. | TRBJ1-1 | TRBV19 | . | TGTGCCAGTAGTCCGGGACATAGGAACACTGAAGCTTTCTTT | CASSPGHRNTEAFF
TRBD2 | TRBJ2-3 | TRBV14 | once | TGTGCCAGCAGCCCGCTAGGGAGCGGGAGGGGGACAGATACGCAGTATTTT | CASSPLGSGRGTDTQYF
. | TRBJ1-3 | TRBV10-3 | . | TGTGCCATAAAGGACACTCGAAACACCATATATTTT | CAIKDTRNTIYF